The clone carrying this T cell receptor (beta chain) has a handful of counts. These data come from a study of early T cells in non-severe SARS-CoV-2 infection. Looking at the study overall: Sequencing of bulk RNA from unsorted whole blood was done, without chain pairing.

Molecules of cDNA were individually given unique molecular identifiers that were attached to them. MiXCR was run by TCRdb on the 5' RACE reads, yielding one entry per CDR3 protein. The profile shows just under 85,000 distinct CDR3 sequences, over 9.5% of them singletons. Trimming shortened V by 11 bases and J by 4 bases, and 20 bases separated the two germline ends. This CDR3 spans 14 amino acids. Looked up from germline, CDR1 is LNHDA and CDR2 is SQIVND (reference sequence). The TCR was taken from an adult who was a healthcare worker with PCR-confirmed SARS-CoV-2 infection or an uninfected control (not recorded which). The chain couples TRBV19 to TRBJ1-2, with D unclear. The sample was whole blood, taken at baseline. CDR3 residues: CAAGKGGGLYGYTF. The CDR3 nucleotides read TGTGCCGCCGGCAAGGGCGGAGGTCTCTATGGCTACACCTTC. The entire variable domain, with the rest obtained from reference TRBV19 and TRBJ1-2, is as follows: DGGITQSPKYLFRKEGQNVTLSCEQNLNHDAMYWYRQDPGQGLRLIYYSQIVNDFQKGDIAEGYSVSREKKESFPLTVTSAQKNPTAFYLCAAGKGGGLYGYTFGSGTRLTVV.